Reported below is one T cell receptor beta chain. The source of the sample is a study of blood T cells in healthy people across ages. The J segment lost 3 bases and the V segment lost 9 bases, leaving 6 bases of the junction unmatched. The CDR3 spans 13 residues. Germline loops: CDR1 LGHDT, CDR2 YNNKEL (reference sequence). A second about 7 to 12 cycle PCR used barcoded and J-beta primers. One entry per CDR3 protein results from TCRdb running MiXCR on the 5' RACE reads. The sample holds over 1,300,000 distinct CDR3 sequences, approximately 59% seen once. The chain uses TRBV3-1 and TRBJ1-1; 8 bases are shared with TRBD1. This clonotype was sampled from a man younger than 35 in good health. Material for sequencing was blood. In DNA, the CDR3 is TGTGCCAGTCGGACAGGGAGGCACACTGAAGCTTTCTTT. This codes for CASRTGRHTEAFF.